One sample yielded the 11 T cell receptor beta chains listed below, sequenced in a study of T and B cells in COVID-19 patients. TRB rearrangements were amplified by multiplex PCR with BIOMED2 TRB-A/B primers. Using its own MiXCR run on the multiplex PCR reads, TCRdb lists one record per CDR3 protein. The data contain 15,000 to 20,000 distinct CDR3 sequences, around 35% of them seen just once; the ten biggest clones take up approximately 15%. Each TRB amplification used roughly 240-550 ng of genomic DNA from blood. The sequenced sample consisted of blood. Every receptor here comes from a human donor with active COVID-19.

The rearrangement links TRBV5-4 to TRBJ1-1; unclear D gene. Germline V CDR1 and CDR2: SGHNT, YYREEE (reference sequence). V was shortened by 4 bases and J by 4 bases, with 8 bases between the two germline ends. The CDR3 is made up of 12 amino acids. CDR3 sequence (DNA): TGTGCCAGCAGCGGCCGTCCCACTGAAGCTTTCTTT. Its translation is CASSGRPTEAFF.

The chain carries TRBV20-1 and TRBJ2-1; D not resolved. The germline V gene has CDR1 DFQATT and CDR2 SNEGSKA (reference sequence). V lost 5 bases, J lost 2 bases, and 10 bases lay in between. The CDR3 has 13 residues. The CDR3 region has the DNA TGCAGTGCTGATACCTCCGCCTACAATGAGCAGTTCTTC. It yields the protein CSADTSAYNEQFF.

By sample fraction, this clonotype is medium-sized. This sequence joins TRBV29-1 and TRBJ2-5, with TRBD1 as a possible D gene (5 bases). The germline gives CDR1 SQVTM, CDR2 ANQGSEA. The CDR3 has 11 residues. The ends were cut back, 1 base at V and 5 bases at J, with 5 bases in the middle. CDR3 nucleotides: TGCAGCGTTGAAGGGGGCGAGACCCAGTACTTC. Translated, it gives CSVEGGETQYF.

The chain is built from TRBV5-1 and TRBJ2-1; TRBD2 might be the D (6 bases). The CDR3 extends over 15 amino acids. From germline, CDR1 is SGHRS and CDR2 YFSETQ. V shed 0 bases and J shed 4 bases, with 11 bases lying between them. CDR3 coding DNA: TGCGCCAGCAGCTTGGAGGTAGCGGCTTACAATGAGCAGTTCTTC. Translation gives CASSLEVAAYNEQFF.

This rearrangement joins TRBV29-1 to TRBJ2-5; 8 bases align to TRBD2. The germline V gene encodes CDR1 SQVTM and CDR2 ANQGSEA. V shed 5 bases, J shed 5 bases, and the junction held 10 bases outside the gene matches. The CDR3 is 14 amino acids. CDR3 residues: CSVRPGGADETQYF. As DNA, the CDR3 is TGCAGCGTTCGCCCCGGGGGGGCCGATGAGACCCAGTACTTC. The complete variable domain, with remaining parts taken from reference TRBV29-1 and TRBJ2-5, reads SAVISQKPSRDICQRGTSLTIQCQVDSQVTMMFWYRQQPGQSLTLIATANQGSEATYESGFVIDKFPISRPNLTFSTLTVSNMSPEDSSIYLCSVRPGGADETQYFGPGTRLLVL.

This clonotype is judged medium-sized. V gene TRBV6-5 combines with J gene TRBJ2-1; either TRBD1 or TRBD2 may fit D (5 bases each). Germline V gene data show CDR1 as MNHEY and CDR2 as SVGAGI. The CDR3 runs 16 residues. V lost 0 bases and J lost 0, with 9 bases in between. The CDR3 DNA reads as TGTGCCAGCAGTTACTCGAAGGGGAGCTCCTACAATGAGCAGTTCTTC. Its translation is CASSYSKGSSYNEQFF.

Within the sample, this clonotype is medium-sized (0.01 to 0.1%). V gene TRBV6-4 combines with J gene TRBJ2-2; 7 nucleotides agree with TRBD1. With 4 bases clipped from V and 4 bases from J, the junction kept 3 bases outside the gene matches. CDR3 length equals 14 residues. Germline CDR1 and CDR2: MRHNA and SNTAGT. CDR3 DNA sequence: TGTGCCAGCAGTGCCCGGGACAGCACCGGGGAGCTGTTTTTT. It is translated as CASSARDSTGELFF.

The chain recombines TRBV5-6 with TRBJ2-4; the match to TRBD2 covers 7 bases. CDR3 size: 14 residues. The junction had 5 bases not matched to a gene; V was cut back by 2 bases and J by 6 bases. The germline V gene has CDR1 SGHDT and CDR2 YYEEEE. This CDR3 reads CASSFGTGGNIQYF. In nucleotides, the CDR3 is TGTGCCAGCAGCTTTGGTACGGGGGGAAACATTCAGTACTTC.

The sample holds one count of this clonotype. A single base separates this from a much larger clone, so it may be a read error. The chain employs TRBV6-1 and TRBJ2-2, with TRBD2 matching over 9 bases. V lost 5 bases and J lost 9; bases outside the gene matches: 4. This CDR3 is built from 13 residues. The germline gives CDR1 MNHNS, CDR2 SASEGT. CDR3 residues: CASSLAGNRELFF. The CDR3 nucleotides are TGTGCCAGCAGTCTAGCGGGGAACAGGGAGCTGTTTTTT.

Of note for this clonotype: At one of its ends the junction is not consistent with the germline gene, which may arise from a read error. This sequence joins TRBV10-3 and TRBJ2-2, with 8 positions matching TRBD1. The CDR3 contains 14 residues. CDR1 and CDR2 (germline): ENHRY, SYGVKD. This CDR3 is CATLTGDNTGELFF. The CDR3 nucleotides are TGTGCCACCTTGACAGGGGATAACACTGGGGAGCTGTTTTTT.

The chain carries TRBV6-1 and TRBJ1-2, with 7 bases aligning to TRBD1. Trimming cost V 2 bases and J 5 bases; bases outside gene matches: 8. Germline V gene lookup returns CDR1 MNHNS and CDR2 SASEGT. This CDR3 is 15 amino acids long. The DNA for the CDR3 is TGTGCCAGCAGTGAACCCCTGGACAGGACATATGGCTACACCTTC. The encoded protein is CASSEPLDRTYGYTF.